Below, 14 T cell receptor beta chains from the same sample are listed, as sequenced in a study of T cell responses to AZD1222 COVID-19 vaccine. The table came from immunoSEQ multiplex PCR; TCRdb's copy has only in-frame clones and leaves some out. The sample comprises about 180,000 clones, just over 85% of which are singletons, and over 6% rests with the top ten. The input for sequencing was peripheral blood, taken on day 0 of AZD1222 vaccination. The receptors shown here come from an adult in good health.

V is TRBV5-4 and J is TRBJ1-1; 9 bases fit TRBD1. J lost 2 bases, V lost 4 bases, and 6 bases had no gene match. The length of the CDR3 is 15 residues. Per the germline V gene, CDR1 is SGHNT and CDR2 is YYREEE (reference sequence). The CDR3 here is CASSGGDRANTEAFF. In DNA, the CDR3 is TGTGCCAGCAGCGGCGGGGACAGGGCAAACACTGAAGCTTTCTTT. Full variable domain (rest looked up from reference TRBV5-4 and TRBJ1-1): ETGVTQSPTHLIKTRGQQVTLRCSSQSGHNTVSWYQQALGQGPQFIFQYYREEENGRGNFPPRFSGLQFPNYSSELNVNALELDDSALYLCASSGGDRANTEAFFGQGTRLTVV.

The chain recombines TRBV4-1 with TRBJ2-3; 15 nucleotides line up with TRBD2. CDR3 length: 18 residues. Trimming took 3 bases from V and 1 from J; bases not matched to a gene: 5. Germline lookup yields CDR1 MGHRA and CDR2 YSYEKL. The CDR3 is CASSQSGLAGGGTDTQYF. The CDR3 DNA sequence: TGCGCCAGCAGCCAGTCAGGACTAGCGGGGGGGGGCACAGATACGCAGTATTTT.

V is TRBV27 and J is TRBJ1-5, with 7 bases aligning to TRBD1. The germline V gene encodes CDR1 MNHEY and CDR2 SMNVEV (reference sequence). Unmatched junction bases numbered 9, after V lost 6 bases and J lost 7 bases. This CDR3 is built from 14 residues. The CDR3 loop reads CASRVGGGGQPQHF. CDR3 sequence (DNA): TGTGCCAGCAGGGTGGGAGGGGGCGGCCAGCCCCAGCATTTT.

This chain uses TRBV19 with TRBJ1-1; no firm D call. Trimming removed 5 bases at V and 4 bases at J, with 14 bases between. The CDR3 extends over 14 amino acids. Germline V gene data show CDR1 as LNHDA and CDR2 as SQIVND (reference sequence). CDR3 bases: TGTGCCAGTAGTGTTGCACCCTGGTCCACTGAAGCTTTCTTT. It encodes CASSVAPWSTEAFF.

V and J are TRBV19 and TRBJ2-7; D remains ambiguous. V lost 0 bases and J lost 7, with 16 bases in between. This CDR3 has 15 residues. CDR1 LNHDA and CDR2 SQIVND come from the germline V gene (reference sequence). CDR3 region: CASSIDHRAEREQYF. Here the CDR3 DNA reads TGTGCCAGTAGTATAGATCATCGGGCTGAACGGGAGCAGTACTTC.

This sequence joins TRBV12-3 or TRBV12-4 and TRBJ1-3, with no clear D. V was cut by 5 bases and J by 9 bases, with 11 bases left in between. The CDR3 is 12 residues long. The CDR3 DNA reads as TGTGCCAGCAGTCATAGGGAGATCACCATATATTTT. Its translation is CASSHREITIYF.

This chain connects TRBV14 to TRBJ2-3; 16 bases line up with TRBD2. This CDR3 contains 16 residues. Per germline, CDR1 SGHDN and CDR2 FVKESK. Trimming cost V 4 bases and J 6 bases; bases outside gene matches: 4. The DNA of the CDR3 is TGTGCCAGCAGCCGAGGGACTAGCGGGGGGGCCGATACGCAGTATTTT. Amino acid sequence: CASSRGTSGGADTQYF. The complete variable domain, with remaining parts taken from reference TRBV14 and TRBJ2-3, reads EAGVTQFPSHSVIEKGQTVTLRCDPISGHDNLYWYRRVMGKEIKFLLHFVKESKQDESGMPNNRFLAERTGGTYSTLKVQPAELEDSGVYFCASSRGTSGGADTQYFGPGTRLTVL.

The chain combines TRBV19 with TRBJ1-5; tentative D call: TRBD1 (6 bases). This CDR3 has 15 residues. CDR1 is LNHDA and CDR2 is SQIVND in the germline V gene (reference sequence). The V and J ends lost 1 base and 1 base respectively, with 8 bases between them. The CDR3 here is CASSIGGASNQPQHF. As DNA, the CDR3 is TGTGCCAGTAGTATAGGGGGGGCGAGCAATCAGCCCCAGCATTTT.

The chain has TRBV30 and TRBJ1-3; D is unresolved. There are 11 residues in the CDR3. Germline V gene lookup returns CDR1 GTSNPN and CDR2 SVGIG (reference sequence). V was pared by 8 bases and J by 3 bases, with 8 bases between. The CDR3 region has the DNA TGTGCCGGGCCCCATGGAAACACCATATATTTT. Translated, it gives CAGPHGNTIYF.

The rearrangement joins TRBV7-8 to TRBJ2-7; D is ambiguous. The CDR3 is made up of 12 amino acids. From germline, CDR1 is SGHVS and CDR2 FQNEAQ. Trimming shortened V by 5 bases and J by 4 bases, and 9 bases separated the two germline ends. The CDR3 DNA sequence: TGTGCCAGCAGCCGCGGCCCGTACGAGCAGTACTTC. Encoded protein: CASSRGPYEQYF.

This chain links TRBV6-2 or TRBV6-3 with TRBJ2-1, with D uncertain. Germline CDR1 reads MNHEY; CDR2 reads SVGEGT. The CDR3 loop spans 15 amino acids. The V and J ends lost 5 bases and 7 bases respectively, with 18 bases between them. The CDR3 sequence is CASSPVSGLTNEQFF. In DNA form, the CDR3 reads TGTGCCAGCAGTCCCGTCTCGGGTCTGACTAATGAGCAGTTCTTC.

This CDR3 reads CASTLAGGSTDTQYF. The CDR3 region has the DNA TGCGCCAGCACCCTAGCGGGGGGCAGCACAGATACGCAGTATTTT. The chain carries TRBV5-1 and TRBJ2-3; 11 bases align to TRBD2. The V segment lost 6 bases and the J segment 0 bases; nucleotides outside the gene matches: 3. Germline V gene data show CDR1 as SGHRS and CDR2 as YFSETQ. CDR3 length: 15 residues.

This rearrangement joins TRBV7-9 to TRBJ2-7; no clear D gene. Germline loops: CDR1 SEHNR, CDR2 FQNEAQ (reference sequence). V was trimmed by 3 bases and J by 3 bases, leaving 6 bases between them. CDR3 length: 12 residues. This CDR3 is CASSFTIYEQYF. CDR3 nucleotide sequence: TGTGCCAGCAGCTTTACCATCTACGAGCAGTACTTC.

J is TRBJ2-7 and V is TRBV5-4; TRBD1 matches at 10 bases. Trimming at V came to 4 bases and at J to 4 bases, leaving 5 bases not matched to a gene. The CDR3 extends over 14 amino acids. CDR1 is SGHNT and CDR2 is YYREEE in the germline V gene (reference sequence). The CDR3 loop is CASSGDRGGYEQYF. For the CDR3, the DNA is TGTGCCAGCAGCGGGGACAGGGGAGGTTACGAGCAGTACTTC. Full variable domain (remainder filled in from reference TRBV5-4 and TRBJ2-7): ETGVTQSPTHLIKTRGQQVTLRCSSQSGHNTVSWYQQALGQGPQFIFQYYREEENGRGNFPPRFSGLQFPNYSSELNVNALELDDSALYLCASSGDRGGYEQYFGPGTRLTVT.